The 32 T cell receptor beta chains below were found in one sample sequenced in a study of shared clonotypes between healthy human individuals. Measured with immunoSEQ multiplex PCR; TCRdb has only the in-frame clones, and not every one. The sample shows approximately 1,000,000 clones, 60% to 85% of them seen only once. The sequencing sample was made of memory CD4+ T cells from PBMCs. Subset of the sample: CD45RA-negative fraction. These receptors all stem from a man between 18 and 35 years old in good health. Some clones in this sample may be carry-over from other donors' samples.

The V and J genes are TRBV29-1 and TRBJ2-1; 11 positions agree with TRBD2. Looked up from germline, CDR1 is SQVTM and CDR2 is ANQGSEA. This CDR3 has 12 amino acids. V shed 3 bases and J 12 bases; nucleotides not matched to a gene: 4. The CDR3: CSVDSGRAGQFF. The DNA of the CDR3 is TGCAGCGTTGATAGCGGGAGGGCGGGGCAGTTCTTC.

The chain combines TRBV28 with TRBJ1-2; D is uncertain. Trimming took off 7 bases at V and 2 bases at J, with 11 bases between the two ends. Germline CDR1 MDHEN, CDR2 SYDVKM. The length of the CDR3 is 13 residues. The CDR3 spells CASTAGLNYGYTF. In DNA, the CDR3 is TGTGCCAGCACGGCCGGGTTAAACTATGGCTACACCTTC.

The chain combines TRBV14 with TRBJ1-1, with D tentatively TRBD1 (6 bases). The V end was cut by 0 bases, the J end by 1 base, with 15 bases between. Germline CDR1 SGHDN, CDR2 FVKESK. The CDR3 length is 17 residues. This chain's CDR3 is CASSQEGTPIRNTEAFF. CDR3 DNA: TGTGCCAGCAGCCAAGAAGGGACACCGATCAGGAACACTGAAGCTTTCTTT.

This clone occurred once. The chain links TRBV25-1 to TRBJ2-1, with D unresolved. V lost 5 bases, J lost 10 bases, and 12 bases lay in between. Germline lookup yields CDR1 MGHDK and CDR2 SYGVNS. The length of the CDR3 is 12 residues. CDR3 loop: CASSTWRGEQFF. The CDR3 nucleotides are TGTGCCAGCAGTACCTGGCGTGGGGAGCAGTTCTTC.

The CDR3 DNA sequence: TGTGCCAGCAGATTACGGGTTGGGGAGCTGTTTTTT. It encodes CASRLRVGELFF. This chain uses TRBV7-2 with TRBJ2-2; D is uncertain. Germline assignment: CDR1 SGHTA and CDR2 FQGNSA. Between the trimmed V and J ends, which lost 6 bases and 8 bases, there was a span of 10 bases. The CDR3 spans 12 residues.

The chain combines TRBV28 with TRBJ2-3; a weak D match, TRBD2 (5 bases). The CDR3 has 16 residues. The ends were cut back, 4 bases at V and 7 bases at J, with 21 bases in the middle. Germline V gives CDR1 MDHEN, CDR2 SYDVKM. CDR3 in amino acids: CASSSLLDVRSNTQYF. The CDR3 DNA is TGTGCCAGCAGTTCATTACTAGATGTCCGTTCTAATACGCAGTATTTT.

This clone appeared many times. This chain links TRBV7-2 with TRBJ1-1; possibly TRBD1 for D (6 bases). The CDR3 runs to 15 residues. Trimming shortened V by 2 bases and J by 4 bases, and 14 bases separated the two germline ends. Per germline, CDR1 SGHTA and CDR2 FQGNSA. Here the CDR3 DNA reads TGTGCCAGCAGCTTAAGTCGCACAGGGAGCACTGAAGCTTTCTTT. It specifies CASSLSRTGSTEAFF. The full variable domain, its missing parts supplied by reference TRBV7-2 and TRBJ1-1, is GAGVSQSPSNKVTEKGKDVELRCDPISGHTALYWYRQSLGQGLEFLIYFQGNSAPDKSGLPSDRFSAERTGGSVSTLTIQRTQQEDSAVYLCASSLSRTGSTEAFFGQGTRLTVV.

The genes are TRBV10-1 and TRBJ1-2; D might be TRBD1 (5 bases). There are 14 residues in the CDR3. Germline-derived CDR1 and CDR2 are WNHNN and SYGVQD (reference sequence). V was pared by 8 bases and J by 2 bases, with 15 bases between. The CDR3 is CASPESGGNYGYTF. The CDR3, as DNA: TGCGCCAGCCCCGAGTCGGGGGGAAACTATGGCTACACCTTC.

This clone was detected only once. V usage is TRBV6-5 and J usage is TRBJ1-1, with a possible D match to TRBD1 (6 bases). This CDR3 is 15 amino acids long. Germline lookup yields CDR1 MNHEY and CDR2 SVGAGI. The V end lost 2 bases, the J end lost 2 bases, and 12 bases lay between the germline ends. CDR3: CASSYGRGRNTEAFF. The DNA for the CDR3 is TGTGCCAGCAGTTACGGGCGGGGGCGAAACACTGAAGCTTTCTTT.

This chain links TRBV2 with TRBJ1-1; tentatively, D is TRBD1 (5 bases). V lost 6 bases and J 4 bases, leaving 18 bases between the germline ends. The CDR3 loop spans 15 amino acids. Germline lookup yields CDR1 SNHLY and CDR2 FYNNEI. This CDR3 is CASSYPLVGGTEAFF. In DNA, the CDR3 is TGTGCCAGCAGCTATCCCCTCGTGGGGGGCACTGAAGCTTTCTTT.

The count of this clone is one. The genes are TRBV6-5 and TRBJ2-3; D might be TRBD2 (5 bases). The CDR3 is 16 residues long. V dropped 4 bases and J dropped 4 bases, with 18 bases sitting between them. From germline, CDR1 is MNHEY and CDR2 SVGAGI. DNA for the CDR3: TGTGCCAGCAGTTCACAACGGCCCGGCGGGCCAGATACGCAGTATTTT. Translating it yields CASSSQRPGGPDTQYF.

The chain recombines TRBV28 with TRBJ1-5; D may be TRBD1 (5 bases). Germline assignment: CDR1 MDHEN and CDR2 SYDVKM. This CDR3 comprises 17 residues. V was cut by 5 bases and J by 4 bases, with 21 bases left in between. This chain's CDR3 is CASSVLTGVRPNQPQHF. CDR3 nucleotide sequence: TGTGCCAGCAGTGTATTAACAGGAGTCCGACCTAATCAGCCCCAGCATTTT.

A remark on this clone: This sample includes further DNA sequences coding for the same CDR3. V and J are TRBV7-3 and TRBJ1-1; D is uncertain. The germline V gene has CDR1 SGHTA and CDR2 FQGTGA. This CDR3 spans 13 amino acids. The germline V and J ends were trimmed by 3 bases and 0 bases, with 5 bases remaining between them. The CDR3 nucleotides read TGTGCCAGCAGCTTCAATATGAACACTGAAGCTTTCTTT. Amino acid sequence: CASSFNMNTEAFF. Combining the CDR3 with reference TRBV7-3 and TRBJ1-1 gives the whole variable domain GAGVSQTPSNKVTEKGKYVELRCDPISGHTALYWYRQSLGQGPEFLIYFQGTGAADDSGLPNDRFFAVRPEGSVSTLKIQRTERGDSAVYLCASSFNMNTEAFFGQGTRLTVV.

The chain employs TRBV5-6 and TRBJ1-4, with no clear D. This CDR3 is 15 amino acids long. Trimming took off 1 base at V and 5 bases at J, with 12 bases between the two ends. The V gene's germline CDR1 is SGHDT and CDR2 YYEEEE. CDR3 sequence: CASSLRLQQNEKLFF. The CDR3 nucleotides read TGTGCCAGCAGCTTGAGGTTACAGCAGAATGAAAAACTGTTTTTT. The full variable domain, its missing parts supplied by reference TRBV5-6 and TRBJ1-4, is DAGVTQSPTHLIKTRGQQVTLRCSPKSGHDTVSWYQQALGQGPQFIFQYYEEEERQRGNFPDRFSGHQFPNYSSELNVNALLLGDSALYLCASSLRLQQNEKLFFGSGTQLSVL.

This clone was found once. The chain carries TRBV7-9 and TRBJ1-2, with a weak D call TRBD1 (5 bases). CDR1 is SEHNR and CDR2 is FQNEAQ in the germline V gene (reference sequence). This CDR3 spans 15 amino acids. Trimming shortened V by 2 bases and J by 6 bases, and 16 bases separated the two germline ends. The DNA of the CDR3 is TGTGCCAGCAGCTTAATATCGAGCGAGGGGAATGGCTACACCTTC. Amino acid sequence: CASSLISSEGNGYTF.

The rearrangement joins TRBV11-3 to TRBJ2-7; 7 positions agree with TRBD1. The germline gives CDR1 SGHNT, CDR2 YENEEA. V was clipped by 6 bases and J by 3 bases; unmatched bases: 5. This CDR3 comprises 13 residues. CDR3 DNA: TGTGCCAGCAGTCGGGACAGAGGCTACGAGCAGTACTTC. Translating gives CASSRDRGYEQYF.

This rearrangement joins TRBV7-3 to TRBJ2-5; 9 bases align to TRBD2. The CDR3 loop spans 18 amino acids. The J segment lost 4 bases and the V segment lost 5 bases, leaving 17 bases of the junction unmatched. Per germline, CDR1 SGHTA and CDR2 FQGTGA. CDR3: CASSPTSGASGIGETQYF. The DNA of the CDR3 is TGTGCCAGCAGCCCAACCTCGGGGGCTAGCGGGATAGGAGAGACCCAGTACTTC. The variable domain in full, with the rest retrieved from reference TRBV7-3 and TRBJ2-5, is GAGVSQTPSNKVTEKGKYVELRCDPISGHTALYWYRQSLGQGPEFLIYFQGTGAADDSGLPNDRFFAVRPEGSVSTLKIQRTERGDSAVYLCASSPTSGASGIGETQYFGPGTRLLVL.

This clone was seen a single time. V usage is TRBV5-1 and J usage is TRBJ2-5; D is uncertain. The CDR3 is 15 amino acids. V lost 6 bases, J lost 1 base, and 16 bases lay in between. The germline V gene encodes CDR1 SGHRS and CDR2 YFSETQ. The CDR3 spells CASTLTVGAQETQYF. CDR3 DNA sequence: TGCGCCAGCACCCTGACGGTAGGCGCCCAAGAGACCCAGTACTTC.

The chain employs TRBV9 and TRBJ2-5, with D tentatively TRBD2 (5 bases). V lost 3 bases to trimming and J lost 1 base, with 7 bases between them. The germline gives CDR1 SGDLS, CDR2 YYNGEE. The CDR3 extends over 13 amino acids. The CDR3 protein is CASSGAVQETQYF. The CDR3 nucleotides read TGTGCCAGCAGCGGAGCGGTCCAAGAGACCCAGTACTTC. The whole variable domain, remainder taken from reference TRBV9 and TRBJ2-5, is DSGVTQTPKHLITATGQRVTLRCSPRSGDLSVYWYQQSLDQGLQFLIQYYNGEERAKGNILERFSAQQFPDLHSELNLSSLELGDSALYFCASSGAVQETQYFGPGTRLLVL.

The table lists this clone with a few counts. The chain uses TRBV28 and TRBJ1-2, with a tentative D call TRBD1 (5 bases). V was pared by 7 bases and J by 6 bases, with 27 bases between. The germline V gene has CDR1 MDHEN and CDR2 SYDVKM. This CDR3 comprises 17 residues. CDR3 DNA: TGTGCCAGCACCCCCAGCTTAGGCAGGACACTTCCTAATGGCTACACCTTC. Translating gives CASTPSLGRTLPNGYTF.

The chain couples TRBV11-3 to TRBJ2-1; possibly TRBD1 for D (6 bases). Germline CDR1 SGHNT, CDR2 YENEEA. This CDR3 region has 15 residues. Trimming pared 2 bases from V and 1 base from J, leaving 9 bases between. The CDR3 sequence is CASSLTQGSYNEQFF. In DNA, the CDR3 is TGTGCCAGCAGCTTAACCCAGGGGTCCTACAATGAGCAGTTCTTC.

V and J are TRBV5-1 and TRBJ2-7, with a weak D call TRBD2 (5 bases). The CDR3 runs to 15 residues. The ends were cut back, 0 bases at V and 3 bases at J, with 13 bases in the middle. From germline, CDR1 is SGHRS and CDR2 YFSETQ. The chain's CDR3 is CASSLAALGDYEQYF. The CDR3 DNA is TGCGCCAGCAGCTTGGCGGCCCTCGGGGACTACGAGCAGTACTTC.

The CDR3 loop is CASSFFQGRGANVLTF. The CDR3 region has the DNA TGTGCCAGCAGCTTTTTCCAGGGCCGTGGGGCCAACGTCCTGACTTTC. This rearrangement joins TRBV5-6 to TRBJ2-6; weak D call: TRBD1 (5 bases). The V gene's germline CDR1 is SGHDT and CDR2 YYEEEE. Trimming stripped 2 bases from V and 3 bases from J, with 12 bases between. The CDR3 has 16 amino acids.

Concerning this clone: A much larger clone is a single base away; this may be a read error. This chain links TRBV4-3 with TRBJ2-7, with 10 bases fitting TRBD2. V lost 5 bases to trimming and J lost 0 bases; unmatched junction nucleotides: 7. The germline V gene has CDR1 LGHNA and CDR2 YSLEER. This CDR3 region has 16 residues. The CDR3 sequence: CASSLGLAQSSYEQYF. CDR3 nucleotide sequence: TGCGCCAGCAGCTTGGGACTAGCGCAGAGCTCCTACGAGCAGTACTTC.

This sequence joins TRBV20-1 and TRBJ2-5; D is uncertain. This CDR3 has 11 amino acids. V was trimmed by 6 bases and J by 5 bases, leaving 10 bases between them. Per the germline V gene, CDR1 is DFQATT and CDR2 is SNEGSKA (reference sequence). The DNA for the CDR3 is TGCAGTGCCGCCATTAGGGAGACCCAGTACTTC. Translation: CSAAIRETQYF.

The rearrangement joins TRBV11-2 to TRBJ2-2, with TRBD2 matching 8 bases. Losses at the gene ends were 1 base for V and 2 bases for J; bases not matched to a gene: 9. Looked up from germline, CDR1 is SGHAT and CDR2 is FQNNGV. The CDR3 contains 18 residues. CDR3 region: CASSLVPASGSNTGELFF. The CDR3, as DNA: TGTGCCAGCAGCTTAGTACCGGCCAGCGGGAGCAACACCGGGGAGCTGTTTTTT.

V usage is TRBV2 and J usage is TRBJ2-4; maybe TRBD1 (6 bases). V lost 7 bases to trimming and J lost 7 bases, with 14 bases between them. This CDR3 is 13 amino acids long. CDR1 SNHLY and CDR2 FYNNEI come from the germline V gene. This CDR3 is CASTWTATNIQYF. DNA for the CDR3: TGTGCCAGCACCTGGACAGCGACGAACATTCAGTACTTC.

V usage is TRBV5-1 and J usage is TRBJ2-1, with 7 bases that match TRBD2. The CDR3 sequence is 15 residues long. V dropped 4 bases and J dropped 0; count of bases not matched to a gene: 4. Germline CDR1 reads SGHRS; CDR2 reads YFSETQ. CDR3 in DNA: TGCGCCAGCAGCCAGGGACTAAACTCCTACAATGAGCAGTTCTTC. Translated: CASSQGLNSYNEQFF.

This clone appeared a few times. The CDR3: CASSSGNGAKNIQYF. DNA for the CDR3: TGTGCCAGCAGCTCGGGGAATGGAGCCAAAAACATTCAGTACTTC. V usage is TRBV5-4 and J usage is TRBJ2-4; tentative D call: TRBD2 (5 bases). V was cut by 3 bases and J by 0 bases, with 10 bases left in between. The CDR3 length is 15 residues. Germline V CDR1 and CDR2: SGHNT, YYREEE (reference sequence).

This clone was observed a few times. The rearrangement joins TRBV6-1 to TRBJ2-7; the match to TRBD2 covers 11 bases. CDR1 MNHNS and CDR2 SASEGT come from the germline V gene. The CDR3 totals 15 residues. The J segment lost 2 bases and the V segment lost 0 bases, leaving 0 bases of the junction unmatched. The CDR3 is CASSEASGRAYEQYF. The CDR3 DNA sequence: TGTGCCAGCAGTGAAGCTAGCGGGAGGGCCTACGAGCAGTACTTC.

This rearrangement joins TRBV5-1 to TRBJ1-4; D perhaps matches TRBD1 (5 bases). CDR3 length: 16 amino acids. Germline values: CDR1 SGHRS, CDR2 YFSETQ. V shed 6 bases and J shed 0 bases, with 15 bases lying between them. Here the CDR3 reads CASTPGGGSTNEKLFF. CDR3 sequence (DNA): TGCGCCAGCACCCCGGGGGGGGGTTCAACTAATGAAAAACTGTTTTTT. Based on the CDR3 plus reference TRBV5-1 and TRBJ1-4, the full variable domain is KAGVTQTPRYLIKTRGQQVTLSCSPISGHRSVSWYQQTPGQGLQFLFEYFSETQRNKGNFPGRFSGRQFSNSRSEMNVSTLELGDSALYLCASTPGGGSTNEKLFFGSGTQLSVL.

Written as DNA, the CDR3 is TGTGCCAGTAGTCGGGACGCGGCGACCTACGAGCAGTACTTC. It encodes CASSRDAATYEQYF. This chain connects TRBV19 to TRBJ2-7; D may correspond to TRBD1 or TRBD2 (5 bases each). The germline V and J ends were trimmed by 5 bases and 2 bases, with 13 bases remaining between them. From germline, CDR1 is LNHDA and CDR2 SQIVND (reference sequence). This CDR3 is 14 amino acids long.